This note documents a single T cell receptor (beta chain) sequence. Selection for sequencing was limited to patients who had shown CD8+CD57+ cell expansion by flow cytometry. Severe acquired aplastic anemia was diagnosed in all patients. Patients had undergone no therapy by the time their blood was sampled. This sample is drawn from a study of CD8+CD57+ T cells in acquired aplastic anemia. Study-wide context: When averaged, DNA from sorted CD4+ and CD8+ cells came to 3.2 ug.

The CDR3 totals 12 residues. Germline loops: CDR1 SQVTM, CDR2 ANQGSEA. After removal of 6 bases from V and 3 bases from J, the junction contained 4 bases not matched to a gene. Genomic DNA served as template for TCR beta VDJ and CDR3 profiling. TCRdb reprocessed the reads with MiXCR, giving one entry per CDR3 protein. The sample lists about 170,000 distinct CDR3 sequences, less than 60% occurring once. The receptor was isolated from a human donor with aplastic anemia. The specimen was sorted CD4+, CD8+, or CD8+CD57+ T cells (not recorded which) from PBMCs. The V gene is TRBV29-1, the J gene TRBJ1-2, with 7 bases matching TRBD1. DNA for the CDR3: TGCAGCGTAACAACAGGGGACTATGGCTACACCTTC. Translating it yields CSVTTGDYGYTF.